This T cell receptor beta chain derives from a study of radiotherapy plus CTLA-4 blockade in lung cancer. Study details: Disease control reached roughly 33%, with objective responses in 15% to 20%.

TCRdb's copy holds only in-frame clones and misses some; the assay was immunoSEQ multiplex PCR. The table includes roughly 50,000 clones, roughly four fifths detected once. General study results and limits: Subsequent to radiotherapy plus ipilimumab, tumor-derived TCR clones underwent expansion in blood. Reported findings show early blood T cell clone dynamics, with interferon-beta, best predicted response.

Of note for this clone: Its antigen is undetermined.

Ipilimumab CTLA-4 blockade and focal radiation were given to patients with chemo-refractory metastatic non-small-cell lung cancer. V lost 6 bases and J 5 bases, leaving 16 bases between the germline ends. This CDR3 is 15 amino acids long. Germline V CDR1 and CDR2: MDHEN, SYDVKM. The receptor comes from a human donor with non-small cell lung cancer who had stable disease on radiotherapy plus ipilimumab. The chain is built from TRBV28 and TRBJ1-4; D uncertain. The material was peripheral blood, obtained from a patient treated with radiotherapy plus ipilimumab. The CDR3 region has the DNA TGTGCCAGCAGAGCCCAAAGGCGTTTAAATGAAAAACTGTTTTTT. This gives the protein CASRAQRRLNEKLFF.